These T cell receptor beta chains were read from a single sample in a study of T-cell reconstitution after alpha-beta-depleted transplantation in children. TCRdb re-called the PCR reads with MiXCR, one entry per CDR3 protein. The table has some 600,000 distinct CDR3 sequences, 13% seen once; the top ten hold roughly 2.3%. The material sequenced was PBMCs, mostly from graft donor cells, taken 360 days after TCRalphabeta/CD19-depleted stem cell transplant. The receptors originated from a male patient under 18 who had a stem cell transplant for acute myeloid leukemia, so the T cells may come from the graft donor. The CDR3 runs from the conserved cysteine through the conserved F or W. Fields, in order: V gene, J gene, CDR3 protein.

TRBV28,TRBJ2-2,CASSSIYPGTSPDTGELFF
TRBV29-1,TRBJ2-7,CSVEWHPYEQYF
TRBV7-2,TRBJ2-7,CASSLVGLAGGEQYF
TRBV7-2,TRBJ2-7,CASSSRDLGEREYF
TRBV12-3/TRBV12-4,TRBJ1-6,CASSRQGPYSPLHF
TRBV9,TRBJ2-2,CASSVDRGITGELFF
TRBV12-3/TRBV12-4,TRBJ2-5,CASSFSVRETQYF
TRBV29-1,TRBJ2-2,CSVEDRAQGSGELFF
TRBV20-1,TRBJ2-7,CSARDQGRGLDEQYF
TRBV12-3/TRBV12-4,TRBJ2-3,CASSLAPGLGTDTQYF
TRBV12-3/TRBV12-4,TRBJ1-5,CASSLVLEGASNQPQHF
TRBV6-2/TRBV6-3,TRBJ2-1,CASSYGPHRDEQFF
TRBV4-2,TRBJ2-3,CASSQDLRYGRGGSDTQYF
TRBV15,TRBJ2-7,CATSRDRAPGGGSYEQYF
TRBV5-1,TRBJ2-2,CADRDRITGELFF
TRBV20-1,TRBJ2-1,CSARAWAVTYNEQFF
TRBV20-1,TRBJ2-2,CSAGRLAGGTGELFF
TRBV20-1,TRBJ2-5,CSARDGGLKETQYF
TRBV3-1,TRBJ1-6,CASSQVLPRESPLHF
TRBV20-1,TRBJ2-3,CSARAVAGLADTQYF
TRBV20-1,TRBJ2-5,CSALGLAGVWQETQYF
TRBV7-2,TRBJ2-7,CASSSRRGGAYEQYF
TRBV28,TRBJ2-7,CASRSQANEQYF
TRBV9,TRBJ2-2,CASSVEAGQAGGELFF
TRBV29-1,TRBJ2-3,CSVEDGLAGGTDTQYF
TRBV3-1,TRBJ2-7,CATGLAGNYEQYF
TRBV29-1,TRBJ2-3,CSMGGGRATDTQYF
TRBV12-3/TRBV12-4,TRBJ2-1,CASSLLGGEAGYNEQFF
TRBV6-1,TRBJ2-3,CASSQQPIKATQYF
TRBV28,TRBJ2-7,CASRRTGWGREYF
TRBV18,TRBJ2-7,CASSPQPSAGPGGYEQYF
TRBV10-3,TRBJ2-3,CAIRGLDRGTDTQYF
TRBV12-3/TRBV12-4,TRBJ2-2,CASSPWTSGRPGGGELFF
TRBV12-3/TRBV12-4,TRBJ2-7,CASNGYGYSGEQYF
TRBV19,TRBJ2-1,CASRPGHLRLGYNEQFF
TRBV21-1,TRBJ2-7,CASPQKADTYEQYF
TRBV12-3/TRBV12-4,TRBJ2-2,CASTVTSATGELFF
TRBV7-9,TRBJ1-4,CASSAPGEKLFF
TRBV20-1,TRBJ1-2,CSARALRDTANYGYTF
TRBV21-1,TRBJ1-2,CASSLRGPLSGFVYGYTF
TRBV2,TRBJ1-5,CASSVTLGSNQPQHF
TRBV20-1,TRBJ2-1,CSASASGAYNEQFF
TRBV19,TRBJ1-5,CASSIGAGNSNQPQHF
TRBV18,TRBJ2-1,CASSPGRTSGSREQFF
TRBV28,TRBJ1-1,CASSSQGGTEAFF
TRBV4-3,TRBJ2-3,CASSQVSLGLADTQYF
TRBV30,TRBJ2-3,CAWSETLSGTQYF
TRBV4-3,TRBJ2-7,CASSQDDRRGAPYEQYF
TRBV11-2,TRBJ1-1,CASSLNFLNTEAFF
TRBV25-1,TRBJ2-7,CASSGEGISGLPINGRYEQYF
TRBV11-1,TRBJ2-5,CASSSKLTQETQYF
TRBV5-1,TRBJ1-3,CASSYANDPGSGNTIYF